The clone carrying this TCR beta chain was observed at least ten times. No antigen is known for it. The data were taken from a study of Graves' ophthalmopathy and Graves' hyperthyroidism. The overall study: Samples of peripheral blood were obtained at initial diagnosis, prior to treatment of any kind.

Investigators amplified TCR beta CDR3 regions from RNA transcripts. HTBI primers were employed in first-round RT-PCR, then a second-round multiplex PCR followed. Using its own MiXCR run on the multiplex PCR reads, TCRdb lists one record per CDR3 protein. Of some 380,000 distinct CDR3 sequences detected, 15% appear once; the ten largest clones hold 7%. V gave up 2 bases and J gave up 2 bases; unmatched junction bases: 3. Germline V gives CDR1 LNHNV, CDR2 YYDKDF (reference sequence). The CDR3 covers 16 residues. Eligible hyperthyroidism cases comprised new diagnoses of under 2 months' duration in individuals aged 18 to 65. Whole-study findings and limits: In blood, most expanded thyroid clonotypes above 0.001 frequency were also detected. Using 13 signatures, a model distinguished ophthalmopathy from stable hyperthyroidism, reaching about 85% sensitivity and 81.08% specificity.

Sample: peripheral blood. The chain couples TRBV15 to TRBJ1-3, with 10 bases lining up with TRBD1. This TCR was recovered from a woman aged 18-29 years with stable Graves' hyperthyroidism. CDR3 protein: CATSRSDRGPGNTIYF. CDR3 in DNA: TGTGCCACCAGCAGATCCGACAGGGGGCCTGGAAACACCATATATTTT.